The rows below give T cell receptor beta chains drawn from one sample of a study of T cells after yellow fever vaccination. Each CDR3 protein is one row after TCRdb ran MiXCR on the 5' RACE reads. The table has 150,000 to 200,000 distinct CDR3 sequences, around 9% seen once. This specimen consisted of CD8+ T cells sorted from PBMCs, obtained 45 days after the yellow fever booster vaccination. The receptors shown here come from a young man who received the YFV17D yellow fever vaccine. The CDR3 runs from the conserved cysteine through the conserved F or W. D genes are given only for firm matches. Some rows have no size entry. The others give once, few or many, or a class for an expanded clone.

v_call,j_call,clone_size,d_call,cdr3_nt,cdr3_aa
TRBV6-5,TRBJ1-5,NA,NA,TGTGCCAGCAGTTACTCGATAACGGGTCAGCCCCAGCATTTT,CASSYSITGQPQHF
TRBV29-1,TRBJ1-2,few,TRBD1,TGCAGCGTTGAGGGACAGGGCGGCGGCTACACCTTC,CSVEGQGGGYTF
TRBV6-6,TRBJ2-1,few,NA,TGTGCCAGCAGCCCGCTTCGCGGTACTAAGGAGCAGTTCTTC,CASSPLRGTKEQFF
TRBV5-1,TRBJ2-3,few,TRBD2,TGCGCCAGCAGCAATGGACTAGCGGGGGCAGATACGCAGTATTTT,CASSNGLAGADTQYF
TRBV7-9,TRBJ1-3,few,NA,TGTGCCAGCAGGTCACAGGTCTCTGGAAACACCATATATTTT,CASRSQVSGNTIYF
TRBV11-2,TRBJ2-1,NA,NA,TGTGCCAGCAGCTTATGGTATGCAGGACAGCAGACAAACAATGAGCAGTTCTTC,CASSLWYAGQQTNNEQFF
TRBV14,TRBJ1-2,NA,NA,TGTGCCAGCAGCCAAGCAGGGTTTAACTATGGCTACACCTTC,CASSQAGFNYGYTF
TRBV7-8,TRBJ1-1,NA,TRBD1,TGTGCCAGCAGAGAGGGACAGGGAAACACTGAAGCTTTCTTT,CASREGQGNTEAFF
TRBV7-9,TRBJ1-4,NA,NA,TGTGCCAGCCATCGGAATGAAAAACTGTTTTTT,CASHRNEKLFF
TRBV24-1,TRBJ2-1,NA,NA,TGTGCCACCAGTGATGGTTTCAGTAGCAATGAGCAGTTCTTC,CATSDGFSSNEQFF
TRBV7-2,TRBJ2-5,NA,TRBD2,TGTGCCAGCAGCTTAGTATTGGGGAGGGAAGAGACCCAGTACTTC,CASSLVLGREETQYF
TRBV9,TRBJ2-2,few,NA,TGTGCCAGCAGCGTAGAACTAGGTGACACCGGGGAGCTGTTTTTT,CASSVELGDTGELFF
TRBV29-1,TRBJ1-1,many,NA,TGCAGCGCCGAAGCCTCAGGGTATTTGGACACTGAAGCTTTCTTT,CSAEASGYLDTEAFF
TRBV2,TRBJ2-1,few,TRBD2,TGTGCCAGCAGCCGATCCCAGGGACTAGCGGGGAGCTCCTACAATGAGCAGTTCTTC,CASSRSQGLAGSSYNEQFF
TRBV5-5,TRBJ1-1,few,NA,TGTGCCAGCAGCTCGTTTGAGGAGGTCCCTGAAGCTTTCTTT,CASSSFEEVPEAFF
TRBV13,TRBJ2-3,NA,NA,TGTGCCAGCAGCTACCGGGACCGGGCAGGGGATACGCAGTATTTT,CASSYRDRAGDTQYF
TRBV30,TRBJ1-1,many,TRBD1,TGTGCCTGGGGAGACAGGGGATTGACTGAAGCTTTCTTT,CAWGDRGLTEAFF
TRBV9,TRBJ1-6,NA,TRBD1,TGTGCCAGCAGCGTGGGCCGGGACAGACCAAATTCACCCCTCCACTTT,CASSVGRDRPNSPLHF
TRBV28,TRBJ2-3,few,NA,TGTGCCAGCAGCTTAGGTAGCGGATTCACAGATACGCAGTATTTT,CASSLGSGFTDTQYF
TRBV5-1,TRBJ2-2,many,TRBD2,TGCGCCAGCAGCTCGGAACTAGCGGGGGGACTTGGATCCGCCGGGGAGCTGTTTTTT,CASSSELAGGLGSAGELFF
TRBV6-5,TRBJ2-2,NA,NA,TGTGCCAGCAGTTACGGGACTTTATCCGGGGAGCTGTTTTTT,CASSYGTLSGELFF
TRBV20-1,TRBJ1-4,few,NA,TGCAGTGCCCCAGTTCCTTTTAATGAAAAACTGTTTTTT,CSAPVPFNEKLFF
TRBV7-9,TRBJ2-3,NA,NA,TGTGCCAGCAGGGGAGAGGGAGATACGCAGTATTTT,CASRGEGDTQYF
TRBV11-1,TRBJ2-3,few,NA,TGTGCCAGCAGCTTAGTTTCCGGTCCCACAGATACGCAGTATTTT,CASSLVSGPTDTQYF
TRBV4-1,TRBJ2-1,NA,TRBD2,TGCGCCAGCAGCCACCGACTAGCGGGGGGGGTGGATGAGCAGTTCTTC,CASSHRLAGGVDEQFF
TRBV7-9,TRBJ1-1,few,NA,TGTGCCAGCAGCGCCCGGGGGGACTACACTGAAGCTTTCTTT,CASSARGDYTEAFF
TRBV6-2/TRBV6-3,TRBJ1-2,NA,NA,TGTGCCAGCAGTTACGAGCAGCTCTATGGCTACACCTTC,CASSYEQLYGYTF
TRBV4-2,TRBJ1-2,NA,NA,TGTGCCAGCAGCCCTTTACAGGGCCAAGATGGCTACACCTTC,CASSPLQGQDGYTF
TRBV5-1,TRBJ1-1,few,NA,TGCGCCAGCAGCTACACCCCCGGGTGGGGGGGAGAAGCTTTCTTT,CASSYTPGWGGEAFF
TRBV6-5,TRBJ1-1,many,NA,TGTGCCAGCAGTCTTACGGGACGGCTCACTGAAGCTTTCTTT,CASSLTGRLTEAFF
TRBV7-9,TRBJ2-1,few,NA,TGTGCCAGCAGCTTATCCCATGAGCAGTTCTTC,CASSLSHEQFF
TRBV28,TRBJ2-3,few,TRBD2,TGTGCCAGCAGCAGCGTCTCTAGCGGGGGGGACACAGATACGCAGTATTTT,CASSSVSSGGDTDTQYF
TRBV10-3,TRBJ2-7,NA,NA,TGTGCCATCGGCGATGGGACGGGTGGCTACGAGCAGTACTTC,CAIGDGTGGYEQYF
TRBV7-8,TRBJ2-3,NA,TRBD2,TGTGCCAGCAGCTTTTCTCTAGCGGGGACTACTAGCACAGATACGCAGTATTTT,CASSFSLAGTTSTDTQYF
TRBV4-3,TRBJ2-3,few,NA,TGCGCCAGCAGCCCCGGACAGACAGATACGCAGTATTTT,CASSPGQTDTQYF
TRBV13,TRBJ2-3,few,NA,TGTGCCAGCAGCCCACGTTTGAAAGATACGCAGTATTTT,CASSPRLKDTQYF
TRBV7-6,TRBJ1-2,many,NA,TGTGCCAGCAGCCCGGGGGGGACGTATGGCTACACCTTC,CASSPGGTYGYTF
TRBV6-5,TRBJ1-1,NA,NA,TGTGCCAGCAGTTACTCAAGGGGCCTGGGCACTGAAGCTTTCTTT,CASSYSRGLGTEAFF
TRBV6-5,TRBJ2-3,NA,TRBD2,TGTGCCAGCAGAATCACCGGGGGGGGGGCAGATACGCAGTATTTT,CASRITGGGADTQYF
TRBV15,TRBJ1-2,few,NA,TGTGCCACCAGCACAGAGTATGGCTACACCTTC,CATSTEYGYTF
TRBV7-8,TRBJ1-5,NA,NA,TGTGCCAGCAGCATCTCGGGTGGGTCGATCGAGCCCCAGCATTTT,CASSISGGSIEPQHF
TRBV7-9,TRBJ2-7,many,TRBD1,TGTGCCAGCAGCCCACGGGACAGCAGTTACGAGCAGTACTTC,CASSPRDSSYEQYF
TRBV29-1,TRBJ2-1,many,TRBD2,TGCAGCGTTGAAGACTTGCTAGCGGCATACAATGAGCAGTTCTTC,CSVEDLLAAYNEQFF
TRBV7-8,TRBJ2-2,few,TRBD2,TGTGCCAGCAGCATATCCGGGACTAGCGGGGAGGAGGCCGGGGAGCTGTTTTTT,CASSISGTSGEEAGELFF
TRBV4-2,TRBJ1-1,NA,NA,TGTGCCAGCAGCCAGACCGCTCGGGGGGCCAACACTGAAGCTTTCTTT,CASSQTARGANTEAFF